This section outlines one T cell receptor beta chain sequence together with its context. The antigen remains undetermined. The PCR employed 60 Vbeta primers together with 13 Jbeta primers. The repertoire was sequenced with immunoSEQ multiplex PCR; TCRdb's copy has only in-frame clones and lacks some. Among fewer than 300,000 clones listed, 80% were seen once. Germline lookup yields CDR1 GTSNPN and CDR2 SVGIG (reference sequence). Trimming cost V 4 bases and J 8 bases, with 11 bases left between them. This CDR3 is 12 amino acids long. The sample originates from a study of cytomegalovirus exposure and HLA in healthy donors. Turning to the study itself: The Caucasian-associated ancestry cluster held roughly 78% of roughly 370 genotyped donors.

Study results and caveats: Highly shared sequence variants in one cluster were likely a sequencing artifact. The investigators catalogued 160 or so TCR beta chains as cytomegalovirus-associated. In vitro experiments confirmed that three CMV-associated chains were specific for CMV antigens.

The chain is built from TRBV30 and TRBJ1-4, with D unresolved. The TCR sequence derives from a girl aged 2 to 9 in good health and CMV-seronegative. The sample was PBMCs. CDR3 residues: CAWTAGSEKLFF. DNA for the CDR3: TGTGCCTGGACCGCGGGCTCGGAAAAACTGTTTTTT.